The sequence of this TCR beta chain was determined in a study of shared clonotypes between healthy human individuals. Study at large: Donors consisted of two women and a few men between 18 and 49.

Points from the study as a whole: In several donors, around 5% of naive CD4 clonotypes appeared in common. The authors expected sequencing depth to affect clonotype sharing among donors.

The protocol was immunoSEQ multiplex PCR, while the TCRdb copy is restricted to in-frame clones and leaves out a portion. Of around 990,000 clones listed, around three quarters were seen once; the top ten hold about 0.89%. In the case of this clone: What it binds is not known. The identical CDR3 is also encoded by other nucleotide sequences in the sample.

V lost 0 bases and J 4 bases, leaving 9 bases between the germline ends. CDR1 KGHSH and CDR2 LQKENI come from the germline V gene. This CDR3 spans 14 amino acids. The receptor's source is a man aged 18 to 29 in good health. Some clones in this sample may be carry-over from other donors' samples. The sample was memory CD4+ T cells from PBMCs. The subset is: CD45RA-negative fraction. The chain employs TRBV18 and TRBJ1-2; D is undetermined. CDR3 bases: TGTGCCAGCTCACCACCGGGTGGTGGCTATGGCTACACCTTC. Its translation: CASSPPGGGYGYTF.